The clone carrying this T cell receptor (beta chain) was seen at least ten times. Its antigen is not identified. This CDR3 region has 18 residues. Time point given: patch test 1, 2 weeks after DPC sensitization. Treatment denoted: therapeutic diphenylcyclopropenone sensitization with weekly scalp DPC. The data stem from a study of human T cells and chemical hapten exposure. As for the study in general: For the roughly 25-week duration of the study, patients were given weekly doses of diphenylcyclopropenone on the scalp. Study-wide findings and caveats: Expanded TCR sets contained significantly more large CDR3 similarity clusters than controls.

The library labeled individual cDNA molecules by adding unique molecular identifiers to them. TCRdb independently ran MiXCR on the RACE reads; one entry per CDR3 protein. The sample yields about 70,000 distinct CDR3 sequences, approximately 9.4% seen once. The chain has TRBV21-1 and TRBJ2-3; TRBD2, the D gene given by the table, was not confirmed from the DNA. TRBV21-1 is a pseudogene segment. The receptor's source is a woman aged 40 to 50 with alopecia areata. Some clones in this sample may be carry-over from other donors' samples. Here the sequenced sample was whole blood, taken in connection with sensitization to the hapten diphenylcyclopropenone (DPC). CDR3 in DNA: TGTGCCAGCAGCCCTTCGTCTAGCGGGGAGTTCAGCACAGATACGCAGTATTTT. Translation: CASSPSSSGEFSTDTQYF.